This TCR beta chain originates from a study of OX40 agonist ivuxolimab in advanced cancers. TCRdb's table, derived via immunoSEQ multiplex PCR, lists solely in-frame clones and lacks some. This sample has 70,000 to 80,000 clones; roughly 88% occur once, and the top ten carry 0.8% to 0.9%. Regarding this clone: Other DNA sequences in the same sample also yield this CDR3.

The V gene's germline CDR1 is ENHRY and CDR2 SYGVKD. V dropped 3 bases and J dropped 1 base, with 17 bases sitting between them. There are 17 residues in the CDR3. The rearrangement uses TRBV10-3 and TRBJ2-3; D possibly uses TRBD1 or TRBD2 (6 bases each). The sequences come from CD4+ or CD8+ T cells sorted from blood, collected in a trial of the OX40 agonist ivuxolimab. This sequence was found in an adult with an advanced solid tumor such as melanoma, head and neck, liver or kidney cancer. Here the CDR3 DNA reads TGTGCCATCAGTGACCCCCTTGGGGGGCTAGGCACAGATACGCAGTATTTT. The encoded protein is CAISDPLGGLGTDTQYF.